This T cell receptor beta chain derives from a study of yellow fever vaccine responses in identical twins. Germline-derived CDR1 and CDR2 are SGHAT and FQDESV (reference sequence). The CDR3 is 19 residues long. V lost 4 bases and J lost 4; bases outside the gene matches: 16. TCRdb passed the RT-PCR reads through MiXCR, listing each CDR3 protein once. The sample records 14,000 or so distinct CDR3 sequences, around 84% being singletons. The J gene is TRBJ2-3, the V gene TRBV11-1, with 11 bases aligning to TRBD2. The starting material was T cells from blood (PBMCs), unsorted or a sorted subset (not recorded which), obtained before or after yellow fever vaccination (not recorded which). This clonotype was sampled from a woman aged 18 to 35 who received the yellow fever vaccine. Here the CDR3 DNA reads TGTGCCAGCAGCTCAACCCAAAAAAATAGCGGGAGGGCTTCAGATACGCAGTATTTT. It translates to CASSSTQKNSGRASDTQYF.